This T cell receptor beta chain was documented in a study of blood T cell repertoires in COVID-19. In the original workflow: The authors estimated nucleated cell counts from reference gene primer amplification. Libraries were prepared by immunoSEQ multiplex PCR; TCRdb keeps only in-frame clonotypes and omits some of them. The DNA was the basis for D and trimming; V, J and clone size are from that table. The sample lists a few hundred thousand clones, around 91% seen once, with approximately 9.8% in the top ten. V was trimmed by 0 bases and J by 2 bases, leaving 9 bases between them. This CDR3 has 14 residues. Germline CDR1 reads SGHDT; CDR2 reads YYEEEE.

This chain connects TRBV5-6 to TRBJ2-7, with D perhaps TRBD1 (5 bases). Sequenced sample: PBMCs or T cells enriched from blood (not recorded which). This sequence originates from a woman in her 40s who had recovered from COVID-19. Written as DNA, the CDR3 is TGTGCCAGCAGCTTGGTGACAGTCCCCTACGAGCAGTACTTC. It yields the protein CASSLVTVPYEQYF.